This TCR beta chain was sequenced for a study of blood T cell repertoires in COVID-19. Generated by immunoSEQ multiplex PCR, the TCRdb table keeps only in-frame clones and is missing some. The table has approximately 74,000 clones, 80% to 90% seen once. Trimming took off 10 bases at V and 7 bases at J, with 10 bases between the two ends. From germline, CDR1 is MDHEN and CDR2 SYDVKM. The CDR3 extends over 10 amino acids. Sequencing input: peripheral blood. The receptor was derived from a woman aged 80 or over with active or convalescent COVID-19. The rearrangement uses TRBV28 and TRBJ1-2; D not certain. CDR3 coding DNA: TGTGCCACTCAGAATCCTGGCTACACCTTC. As protein: CATQNPGYTF.